The 30 T cell receptor beta chains below come from one sample, sequenced in a study of blood T cells in healthy people across ages. PCR was performed a second time for about 7 to 11 cycles using a sample-barcoded 5' primer and a J-beta primer mix. TCRdb re-called the 5' RACE reads through MiXCR, storing one row per CDR3 protein. Among some 1.7 million distinct CDR3 sequences listed, about 30% were seen once. What was sequenced was blood. These receptors were taken from a woman in her 30s in good health.

This clonotype was detected a few times. CDR3 protein: CASSPKTGGTNTEAFF. The CDR3 nucleotides read TGTGCCAGCAGCCCGAAGACAGGGGGCACGAACACTGAAGCTTTCTTT. The chain couples TRBV5-5 to TRBJ1-1, with TRBD1 matching 10 bases. The CDR3 has 16 residues. From germline, CDR1 is SGHKS and CDR2 YYEKEE (reference sequence). Trimming took 4 bases from V and 1 from J; bases not matched to a gene: 7.

The rearrangement links TRBV2 to TRBJ1-4, with D hard to call. V was pared by 2 bases and J by 8 bases, with 15 bases between. Germline V gene sequence: CDR1 SNHLY, CDR2 FYNNEI. CDR3 size: 15 residues. CDR3 coding DNA: TGTGCCAGCAGTGAATTGCGGACGGAACGGGAAAAACTGTTTTTT. Protein sequence: CASSELRTEREKLFF. Complete variable domain (other parts from reference TRBV2 and TRBJ1-4): EPEVTQTPSHQVTQMGQEVILRCVPISNHLYFYWYRQILGQKVEFLVSFYNNEISEKSEIFDDQFSVERPDGSNFTLKIRSTKLEDSAMYFCASSELRTEREKLFFGSGTQLSVL.

The sample holds a few counts of this clonotype. V gene TRBV28 combines with J gene TRBJ2-5, with 8 bases matching TRBD1. This CDR3 contains 14 residues. The J segment lost 5 bases and the V segment lost 3 bases, leaving 5 bases of the junction unmatched. CDR1 is MDHEN, CDR2 SYDVKM, per germline. In DNA form, the CDR3 reads TGTGCCAGCAGTTTCCCGGACAGGGATGAGACCCAGTACTTC. Translation gives CASSFPDRDETQYF.

This clonotype was detected many times. V gene TRBV7-2 combines with J gene TRBJ2-3; D remains ambiguous. This CDR3 region has 10 residues. Germline CDR1 is SGHTA and CDR2 is FQGNSA. Trimming removed 4 bases from V and 7 bases from J, with 3 bases in between. CDR3 region: CASSSYTQYF. The CDR3 DNA reads TGTGCCAGCAGCTCATATACGCAGTATTTT. Full variable domain (missing parts from reference TRBV7-2 and TRBJ2-3): GAGVSQSPSNKVTEKGKDVELRCDPISGHTALYWYRQSLGQGLEFLIYFQGNSAPDKSGLPSDRFSAERTGGSVSTLTIQRTQQEDSAVYLCASSSYTQYFGPGTRLTVL.

The chain carries TRBV24-1 and TRBJ1-5, with no clear D. Germline values: CDR1 KGHDR, CDR2 SFDVKD. The CDR3 sequence is 13 residues long. Trimming removed 11 bases from V and 2 bases from J, with 12 bases in between. CDR3 residues: CAIGGSGNQPQHF. For the CDR3, the DNA is TGTGCCATCGGAGGGAGCGGCAATCAGCCCCAGCATTTT.

About this clonotype itself: This may be a read error, as it is one base from a much larger clone. The genes are TRBV11-3 and TRBJ2-1; tentatively, D is TRBD2 (6 bases). Germline values: CDR1 SGHNT, CDR2 YENEEA. The CDR3 covers 15 residues. The V gene lost 4 bases and the J gene lost 3 bases, with 13 bases spanning the gap. The CDR3 loop reads CASSSRAGIYNEQFF. CDR3 coding DNA: TGTGCCAGCAGCTCACGGGCGGGGATCTACAATGAGCAGTTCTTC. Looking up the rest from reference TRBV11-3 and TRBJ2-1 gives the full variable domain: EAGVVQSPRYKIIEKKQPVAFWCNPISGHNTLYWYLQNLGQGPELLIRYENEEAVDDSQLPKDRFSAERLKGVDSTLKIQPAELGDSAVYLCASSSRAGIYNEQFFGPGTRLTVL.

This sequence joins TRBV7-9 and TRBJ1-1, with D unresolved. The ends were cut back, 5 bases at V and 3 bases at J, with 16 bases in the middle. There are 15 residues in the CDR3. The germline V gene encodes CDR1 SEHNR and CDR2 FQNEAQ (reference sequence). In DNA form, the CDR3 reads TGTGCCAGCAGCCCGCGTACGACTGCCGACACTGAAGCTTTCTTT. Amino acid sequence: CASSPRTTADTEAFF.

The chain is built from TRBV7-2 and TRBJ2-7; perhaps TRBD1 as D (6 bases). The CDR3 is made up of 14 amino acids. V was cut by 5 bases and J by 1 base, with 12 bases left in between. CDR1 is SGHTA and CDR2 is FQGNSA in the germline V gene. CDR3: CASSRWTDSYEQYF. In DNA form, the CDR3 reads TGTGCCAGCAGCCGATGGACAGATTCCTACGAGCAGTACTTC.

This clonotype was observed a handful of times. This CDR3 is CASTEGAALLADTQYF. As DNA, the CDR3 is TGTGCCAGCACCGAAGGGGCCGCTCTTCTCGCAGATACGCAGTATTTT. V gene TRBV6-2 or TRBV6-3 combines with J gene TRBJ2-3; D is possibly TRBD1 (5 bases). The CDR3 extends over 16 amino acids. V lost 7 bases and J lost 4, with 21 bases in between. Germline V gene data show CDR1 as MNHEY and CDR2 as SVGEGT.

In this sample, this clonotype turned up a few times. V gene TRBV29-1 combines with J gene TRBJ2-3; D ambiguous. Germline-derived CDR1 and CDR2 are SQVTM and ANQGSEA. The CDR3 runs to 13 residues. V shed 4 bases and J shed 2 bases, with 10 bases lying between them. The CDR3 here is CSVGRSLTDTQYF. DNA of the CDR3: TGCAGCGTTGGGCGGAGCCTCACAGATACGCAGTATTTT.

The chain carries TRBV20-1 and TRBJ2-7; a possible D gene is TRBD1 (6 bases). Trimming removed 6 bases from V and 5 bases from J, with 20 bases in between. Per germline, CDR1 DFQATT and CDR2 SNEGSKA (reference sequence). The CDR3 loop spans 14 amino acids. CDR3 nucleotides: TGCAGTGCCAACCGCGGACAGCTGTTCGACGAGCAGTACTTC. Protein product: CSANRGQLFDEQYF.

This clonotype was observed a single time. V and J are TRBV5-1 and TRBJ2-3, with D perhaps matching TRBD1 (6 bases). Trimming removed 4 bases from V and 0 bases from J, with 12 bases in between. Germline V gene lookup returns CDR1 SGHRS and CDR2 YFSETQ. The CDR3 runs to 15 residues. CDR3: CASSPYRASTDTQYF. The CDR3 DNA is TGCGCCAGCAGCCCCTACAGGGCTAGCACAGATACGCAGTATTTT.

The chain couples TRBV15 to TRBJ2-5; D might be TRBD2 (5 bases). V was trimmed by 1 base and J by 5 bases, leaving 11 bases between them. The CDR3 runs to 14 residues. Germline V gene data show CDR1 as LNHNV and CDR2 as YYDKDF (reference sequence). CDR3 bases: TGTGCCACCAGCAGAGTGGACTCCCCTGAGACCCAGTACTTC. It codes for CATSRVDSPETQYF.

This clonotype was picked up a small number of times. V is TRBV7-2 and J is TRBJ2-7; 7 nucleotides align to TRBD2. The CDR3 sequence is 15 residues long. V lost 2 bases and J lost 2; bases outside the gene matches: 6. Germline V gives CDR1 SGHTA, CDR2 FQGNSA. CDR3 nucleotide sequence: TGTGCCAGCAGCTTAAGGGTTGCGGGAGCCTACGAGCAGTACTTC. Translating it yields CASSLRVAGAYEQYF.

This clonotype has at least ten counts. The chain links TRBV2 to TRBJ2-7; unclear D gene. Per the germline V gene, CDR1 is SNHLY and CDR2 is FYNNEI. The length of the CDR3 is 12 residues. The V gene lost 6 bases and the J gene lost 2 bases, with 8 bases spanning the gap. CDR3 in DNA: TGTGCCAGCAGAAACATAGCCTACGAGCAGTACTTC. Its translation: CASRNIAYEQYF.

This chain uses TRBV7-2 with TRBJ2-3, with 8 bases aligning to TRBD2. Germline CDR1 is SGHTA and CDR2 is FQGNSA. This CDR3 region has 16 residues. V dropped 5 bases and J dropped 1; count of bases not matched to a gene: 8. CDR3 coding DNA: TGTGCCAGCAGCATAAAAGCGGGAGTCGGCACAGATACGCAGTATTTT. Translating it yields CASSIKAGVGTDTQYF. Combining the CDR3 with reference TRBV7-2 and TRBJ2-3 gives the whole variable domain GAGVSQSPSNKVTEKGKDVELRCDPISGHTALYWYRQSLGQGLEFLIYFQGNSAPDKSGLPSDRFSAERTGGSVSTLTIQRTQQEDSAVYLCASSIKAGVGTDTQYFGPGTRLTVL.

At least ten counts were recorded for this clonotype. The chain uses TRBV29-1 and TRBJ2-4; tentatively, D is TRBD1 or TRBD2 (6 bases each). Per the germline V gene, CDR1 is SQVTM and CDR2 is ANQGSEA. V was trimmed by 2 bases and J by 1 base, leaving 15 bases between them. The CDR3 is made up of 16 amino acids. Written as DNA, the CDR3 is TGCAGCGTTGAATACGGGGGCACCAGGGCCAAAAACATTCAGTACTTC. Its protein product is CSVEYGGTRAKNIQYF.

The chain uses TRBV20-1 and TRBJ1-2; TRBD1 might be the D (5 bases). The V gene's germline CDR1 is DFQATT and CDR2 SNEGSKA (reference sequence). V was shortened by 5 bases and J by 6 bases, with 13 bases between the two germline ends. The CDR3 spans 12 residues. The DNA for the CDR3 is TGCAGTGCTGGGATGGGGGGGGATGGCTACACCTTC. Protein product: CSAGMGGDGYTF.

The rearrangement uses TRBV20-1 and TRBJ2-3; D is unclear. V was cut by 1 base and J by 10 bases, with 9 bases left in between. The CDR3 has 11 residues. Germline values: CDR1 DFQATT, CDR2 SNEGSKA (reference sequence). CDR3 nucleotide sequence: TGCAGTGCTAGAGGCGCAAGTGCGCAGTATTTT. Translating it yields CSARGASAQYF.

The gene calls are TRBV6-1 and TRBJ2-3; unclear D gene. Germline V gives CDR1 MNHNS, CDR2 SASEGT. Trimming left V 5 bases short and J 2 bases short, with 11 bases between. The CDR3 sequence is 14 residues long. The CDR3 reads CASSYVQNTDTQYF. CDR3 coding DNA: TGTGCCAGCAGTTATGTACAGAACACAGATACGCAGTATTTT.

This CDR3 reads CASSLGFSTEAFF. In DNA form, the CDR3 reads TGCGCCAGCAGCTTGGGATTTAGCACTGAAGCTTTCTTT. The V call is TRBV5-1, the J call TRBJ1-1; no clear D gene. CDR1 and CDR2 from the germline V gene are SGHRS and YFSETQ. The V and J ends lost 0 bases and 4 bases respectively, with 7 bases between them. The CDR3 has 13 residues.

The chain is built from TRBV20-1 and TRBJ2-5, with TRBD2 matching over 7 bases. CDR1 and CDR2 (germline): DFQATT, SNEGSKA (reference sequence). V was clipped by 0 bases and J by 5 bases; unmatched bases: 9. The CDR3 has 15 amino acids. The CDR3: CSARDSGGLVETQYF. CDR3 in DNA: TGCAGTGCTAGAGATAGTGGAGGACTAGTGGAGACCCAGTACTTC.

The V call is TRBV20-1, the J call TRBJ1-4; perhaps TRBD1 as D (5 bases). The CDR3 totals 13 residues. Germline V gene sequence: CDR1 DFQATT, CDR2 SNEGSKA (reference sequence). Trimming took off 5 bases at V and 7 bases at J, with 14 bases between the two ends. The CDR3 DNA sequence: TGCAGTGCTCCGGGACCGGCGGGTGAAAAACTGTTTTTT. It encodes CSAPGPAGEKLFF.

This clonotype was observed many times. The rearrangement uses TRBV7-9 and TRBJ1-6; a weak D match, TRBD1 (6 bases). The CDR3 is 13 residues long. V lost 5 bases, J lost 14 bases, and 16 bases lay in between. Germline-derived CDR1 and CDR2 are SEHNR and FQNEAQ (reference sequence). CDR3 protein: CASSLSTGPTLHF. Written as DNA, the CDR3 is TGTGCCAGCAGCCTCTCGACAGGCCCTACCCTCCACTTT.

This clonotype was found once. The chain combines TRBV5-6 with TRBJ2-3, with a possible D match to TRBD1 (6 bases). The V gene lost 5 bases and the J gene lost 6 bases, with 19 bases spanning the gap. Germline V gene lookup returns CDR1 SGHDT and CDR2 YYEEEE. This CDR3 comprises 15 residues. CDR3 protein: CASSLATGAWDTQYF. The CDR3 DNA is TGTGCCAGCAGTTTAGCGACAGGCGCATGGGATACGCAGTATTTT. Full variable domain (remainder filled in from reference TRBV5-6 and TRBJ2-3): DAGVTQSPTHLIKTRGQQVTLRCSPKSGHDTVSWYQQALGQGPQFIFQYYEEEERQRGNFPDRFSGHQFPNYSSELNVNALLLGDSALYLCASSLATGAWDTQYFGPGTRLTVL.

The chain is built from TRBV29-1 and TRBJ2-7; 10 bases are a match to TRBD1. Looked up from germline, CDR1 is SQVTM and CDR2 is ANQGSEA. The CDR3 has 13 amino acids. V lost 5 bases and J lost 2; bases outside the gene matches: 3. CDR3 nucleotides: TGCAGCGTTCATGGGACAGGGGCCTACGAGCAGTACTTC. The encoded protein is CSVHGTGAYEQYF.

The sample holds a few counts of this clonotype. For the CDR3, the DNA is TGCAGTGCACCCTCTAGCGGAACCTGCGAGCAGTACTTC. Translation gives CSAPSSGTCEQYF. This chain joins TRBV20-1 and TRBJ2-7, with 7 bases that match TRBD2. V gave up 6 bases and J gave up 6 bases; unmatched junction bases: 11. CDR3 length equals 13 residues. Germline V gene lookup returns CDR1 DFQATT and CDR2 SNEGSKA (reference sequence).

The chain recombines TRBV7-9 with TRBJ2-3, with 8 bases fitting TRBD1. CDR1 and CDR2 (germline): SEHNR, FQNEAQ (reference sequence). The CDR3 is 15 residues long. V lost 3 bases and J lost 6; bases outside the gene matches: 8. The CDR3 coding sequence is TGTGCCAGCAGCTTTTCGGCAGGGGGCGGTGATACGCAGTATTTT. Translated, it gives CASSFSAGGGDTQYF.

The chain uses TRBV6-6 and TRBJ2-1; D is perhaps TRBD2 (6 bases). V dropped 0 bases and J dropped 0 bases, with 12 bases sitting between them. The germline CDR1 and CDR2 sequences are MNHNY and SVGAGI (reference sequence). The CDR3 runs to 17 residues. The CDR3 bases are TGTGCCAGCAGTTACTCGACGGGCGGGAACTCCTACAATGAGCAGTTCTTC. The encoded protein is CASSYSTGGNSYNEQFF.

V and J are TRBV20-1 and TRBJ2-1, with D uncertain. The ends were cut back, 4 bases at V and 0 bases at J, with 13 bases in the middle. Germline values: CDR1 DFQATT, CDR2 SNEGSKA (reference sequence). The CDR3 sequence is 15 residues long. CDR3 sequence (DNA): TGCAGTGCTACGTCTGCCTGGAGCTCCTACAATGAGCAGTTCTTC. Translation: CSATSAWSSYNEQFF.